This TCR beta chain was recovered during a study of T cell clonotyping in hematopoietic cell transplantation. V lost 2 bases, J lost 0 bases, and 11 bases lay in between. Looked up from germline, CDR1 is GTSNPN and CDR2 is SVGIG (reference sequence). The CDR3 extends over 15 amino acids. Only in-frame clones appear in the TCRdb table, and some are missing; sequencing was by immunoSEQ multiplex PCR. The table includes 14,000 or so clones, about three fifths detected once. The TCR was taken from a human donor who either received an allogeneic hematopoietic cell transplant for a myeloid malignancy or was a related donor (not recorded which). Some clones in this sample may be carry-over from other donors' samples. Sequencing was performed on PBMCs. The V gene is TRBV30, the J gene TRBJ1-3; D call uncertain. The CDR3 spells CAWSPDFSSGNTIYF. The CDR3, as DNA: TGTGCCTGGAGTCCCGACTTTTCCTCTGGAAACACCATATATTTT. The variable domain in full, completed from reference TRBV30 and TRBJ1-3, reads SQTIHQWPATLVQPVGSPLSLECTVEGTSNPNLYWYRQAAGRGLQLLFYSVGIGQISSEVPQNLSASRPQDRQFILSSKKLLLSDSGFYLCAWSPDFSSGNTIYFGEGSWLTVV.